This T cell receptor beta chain was obtained from a study of T cells in Graves' hyperthyroidism and ophthalmopathy. This clonotype was seen at least ten times. Amplification targeted TCR beta CDR3 regions from RNA transcripts. First-round RT-PCR of the TCR CDR3 relied on the HTBI primer set. TCRdb independently ran MiXCR on the multiplex PCR reads; one entry per CDR3 protein. Here the sample spans fewer than 450,000 distinct CDR3 sequences, about a sixth being singletons. This CDR3 spans 13 amino acids. With 2 bases removed from V and 6 bases from J, the gap between germline ends came to 8 bases. Germline CDR1 and CDR2: MNHNS and SASEGT. Clinical symptoms, serum thyroxine and TRAb, thyroid ultrasound and orbital computed tomography together formed the diagnostic basis. PBMCs stemmed from less than 13 ml fresh peripheral blood.

The sample consisted of blood. The clonotype originates from a woman aged 25 to 45 with Graves' hyperthyroidism that later progressed to Graves' ophthalmopathy. This chain joins TRBV6-1 and TRBJ2-1; D unclear. CDR3 in DNA: TGTGCCAGCAGTGAATCGGGTCCCAATGAGCAGTTCTTC. This encodes CASSESGPNEQFF.